This entry lists 26 T cell receptor beta chains sequenced from one sample in a study of beta chain features in type 1 diabetes. Isolated RNA was reverse transcribed in full, so expressed TCRB transcripts were sequenced. Some clones are missing from TCRdb's copy, which holds only in-frame ones; the method was immunoSEQ multiplex PCR. The table records about 620,000 clones, roughly 16% of them present only once. Sequencing was carried out using naive CD4+ T cells from blood. The receptors stem from a man aged 18 to 30 in good health.

The rearrangement links TRBV9 to TRBJ2-5, with D tentatively TRBD2 (5 bases). The CDR3 runs to 16 residues. Deletions cut 0 bases from V and 2 bases from J, with 14 bases between. Germline V lookup: CDR1 SGDLS, CDR2 YYNGEE. CDR3 protein: CASSVAVESGQETQYF. The CDR3 region has the DNA TGTGCCAGCAGCGTAGCAGTAGAGAGCGGACAAGAGACCCAGTACTTC.

This chain joins TRBV9 and TRBJ1-1; D perhaps matches TRBD1 (5 bases). This CDR3 has 14 amino acids. From germline, CDR1 is SGDLS and CDR2 YYNGEE. V lost 4 bases and J lost 4, with 14 bases in between. CDR3 nucleotides: TGTGCCAGCAGCCGCGGGGACCTGGTCACTGAAGCTTTCTTT. This gives the protein CASSRGDLVTEAFF.

This clone was seen a few times. Other DNA sequences in this sample translate to the same CDR3. The chain joins TRBV7-9 to TRBJ1-5; 9 bases map to TRBD1. The CDR3 runs 15 residues. Germline CDR1 reads SEHNR; CDR2 reads FQNEAQ (reference sequence). After removal of 5 bases from V and 1 base from J, the junction contained 3 bases not matched to a gene. The CDR3 is CASSLGQGSNQPQHF. For the CDR3, the DNA is TGTGCCAGCAGCCTGGGACAGGGAAGCAATCAGCCCCAGCATTTT.

The chain has TRBV5-1 and TRBJ2-7, with 11 bases lining up with TRBD1. The CDR3 is made up of 16 amino acids. The germline V gene encodes CDR1 SGHRS and CDR2 YFSETQ. V lost 3 bases and J lost 2; bases outside the gene matches: 7. The CDR3, as DNA: TGCGCCAGCAGCTGGGGACAGGGGGACGGTACCTACGAGCAGTACTTC. Protein sequence: CASSWGQGDGTYEQYF.

This clone turned up a few times. J is TRBJ2-5 and V is TRBV10-3; D gene ambiguous. The CDR3 runs to 12 residues. Germline V gene sequence: CDR1 ENHRY, CDR2 SYGVKD. With 5 bases removed from V and 0 bases from J, the gap between germline ends came to 4 bases. CDR3: CAISLYQETQYF. The CDR3, as DNA: TGTGCCATCAGTTTGTACCAAGAGACCCAGTACTTC.

This clone was observed a few times. The chain carries TRBV7-3 and TRBJ1-1; no definite D call. CDR3 length: 15 residues. Trimming took 0 bases from V and 0 from J, leaving 8 bases between them. Germline CDR1 reads SGHTA; CDR2 reads FQGTGA. CDR3 sequence (DNA): TGTGCCAGCAGCTTAACGGGAGCCATGAACACTGAAGCTTTCTTT. Translation: CASSLTGAMNTEAFF.

The chain carries TRBV9 and TRBJ2-3, with D possibly being TRBD2 (5 bases). V lost 0 bases and J lost 0, with 17 bases in between. The CDR3 consists of 18 residues. Germline assignment: CDR1 SGDLS and CDR2 YYNGEE. Here the CDR3 DNA reads TGTGCCAGCAGCGTAGCGGACGGGATCCTCCCTAGCACAGATACGCAGTATTTT. This codes for CASSVADGILPSTDTQYF. Together with reference TRBV9 and TRBJ2-3, the CDR3 gives the full variable domain: DSGVTQTPKHLITATGQRVTLRCSPRSGDLSVYWYQQSLDQGLQFLIQYYNGEERAKGNILERFSAQQFPDLHSELNLSSLELGDSALYFCASSVADGILPSTDTQYFGPGTRLTVL.

This clone was picked up many times. The V call is TRBV7-9, the J call TRBJ1-6, with TRBD1 matching over 8 bases. In germline, CDR1 is SEHNR, CDR2 FQNEAQ (reference sequence). Trimming at V came to 6 bases and at J to 9 bases, leaving 7 bases not matched to a gene. This CDR3 spans 14 amino acids. The CDR3 region is CASSLTGEVSPLHF. The CDR3 coding sequence is TGTGCCAGCAGTTTGACAGGGGAGGTTTCACCCCTCCACTTT.

The chain couples TRBV7-3 to TRBJ2-2; possible D gene TRBD2, 5 bases. Trimming shortened V by 5 bases and J by 6 bases, and 10 bases separated the two germline ends. CDR3 length: 13 amino acids. Germline V gene data show CDR1 as SGHTA and CDR2 as FQGTGA. CDR3: CASSADFPGELFF. The CDR3 DNA is TGTGCCAGCAGCGCGGACTTTCCCGGGGAGCTGTTTTTT.

The chain joins TRBV6-6 to TRBJ2-5; no clear D gene. The DNA matches TRBJ2-7 better at its end, which makes the J call doubtful. The germline gives CDR1 MNHNY, CDR2 SVGAGI (reference sequence). CDR3 length equals 14 residues. In DNA form, the CDR3 reads TGTGCCAGCAGTCCACGGATAGGGCGCTACGAGCAGTACTTC. This sequence encodes CASSPRIGRYEQYF.

This clone came up a few times. The chain recombines TRBV28 with TRBJ1-5; D might be TRBD1 (5 bases). Trimming took off 4 bases at V and 7 bases at J, with 14 bases between the two ends. CDR1 is MDHEN and CDR2 is SYDVKM in the germline V gene. This CDR3 comprises 14 residues. As DNA, the CDR3 is TGTGCCAGCAGTTCCTTGGCGGGGCGCCAGCCCCAGCATTTT. Translated: CASSSLAGRQPQHF.

V gene TRBV18 combines with J gene TRBJ2-7; 7 bases match TRBD2. V lost 3 bases to trimming and J lost 2 bases; unmatched junction nucleotides: 10. Per the germline V gene, CDR1 is KGHSH and CDR2 is LQKENI. This CDR3 has 16 residues. CDR3 DNA sequence: TGTGCCAGCTCACCCAGCAAGGGGAGCGGGGCCTACGAGCAGTACTTC. It specifies CASSPSKGSGAYEQYF.

This clone turned up a few times. V usage is TRBV28 and J usage is TRBJ2-7, with a weak D call TRBD2 (5 bases). This CDR3 is built from 16 residues. CDR1 MDHEN and CDR2 SYDVKM come from the germline V gene. Trimming took 7 bases from V and 3 from J, leaving 22 bases between them. The CDR3 coding sequence is TGTGCCAGCATTTCCTCCGAGGGAATCGGAGGCTACGAGCAGTACTTC. Its protein is CASISSEGIGGYEQYF.

J is TRBJ1-5 and V is TRBV7-9, with D possibly TRBD1 on 6 matching bases. The CDR3 contains 14 residues. With 3 bases removed from V and 4 bases from J, the gap between germline ends came to 10 bases. Looked up from germline, CDR1 is SEHNR and CDR2 is FQNEAQ (reference sequence). CDR3 protein: CASSLVGGNQPQHF. The CDR3, as DNA: TGTGCCAGCAGCTTGGTAGGGGGGAATCAGCCCCAGCATTTT.

This clone occurred a few times. V usage is TRBV2 and J usage is TRBJ2-7, with D unclear. Germline CDR1 and CDR2: SNHLY and FYNNEI. V was shortened by 8 bases and J by 0 bases, with 5 bases between the two germline ends. This CDR3 contains 11 residues. The CDR3 DNA reads TGTGCCAGCTGTAGCTCCTACGAGCAGTACTTC. It translates to CASCSSYEQYF.

The V call is TRBV27, the J call TRBJ1-1; 8 bases are a match to TRBD1. Unmatched junction bases numbered 6, after V lost 4 bases and J lost 2 bases. This CDR3 comprises 15 residues. Per germline, CDR1 MNHEY and CDR2 SMNVEV (reference sequence). Here the CDR3 reads CASSYSTGVNTEAFF. The CDR3 nucleotides read TGTGCCAGCAGTTACTCGACAGGGGTAAACACTGAAGCTTTCTTT.

Only a few counts were recorded for this clone. The V and J genes are TRBV28 and TRBJ1-5, with D uncertain. The CDR3 length is 13 residues. CDR1 and CDR2 from the germline V gene are MDHEN and SYDVKM. V lost 4 bases, J lost 0 bases, and 4 bases lay in between. CDR3 amino acids: CASSWVSNQPQHF. The CDR3, as DNA: TGTGCCAGCAGTTGGGTTAGCAATCAGCCCCAGCATTTT. Full variable domain (outside the CDR3, taken from reference TRBV28 and TRBJ1-5): DVKVTQSSRYLVKRTGEKVFLECVQDMDHENMFWYRQDPGLGLRLIYFSYDVKMKEKGDIPEGYSVSREKKERFSLILESASTNQTSMYLCASSWVSNQPQHFGDGTRLSIL.

J is TRBJ1-1 and V is TRBV9; a possible D gene is TRBD1 (6 bases). Trimming cost V 3 bases and J 0 bases, with 12 bases left between them. The CDR3 runs 15 residues. The V gene's germline CDR1 is SGDLS and CDR2 YYNGEE. The CDR3 sequence is CASSGTGNLNTEAFF. The DNA for the CDR3 is TGTGCCAGCAGCGGAACAGGGAATTTGAACACTGAAGCTTTCTTT.

The genes are TRBV11-2 and TRBJ2-3; no firm D call. Germline CDR1 reads SGHAT; CDR2 reads FQNNGV. Between the trimmed V and J ends, which lost 4 bases and 1 base, there was a span of 9 bases. The CDR3 consists of 14 residues. The CDR3 spells CASSWTRGTDTQYF. In DNA, the CDR3 is TGTGCCAGCAGCTGGACCAGAGGCACAGATACGCAGTATTTT.

This rearrangement joins TRBV28 to TRBJ1-5, with unresolved D. Deletions cut 0 bases from V and 0 bases from J, with 6 bases between. Germline assignment: CDR1 MDHEN and CDR2 SYDVKM. CDR3 size: 15 residues. The CDR3 sequence is CASSLWDNSNQPQHF. For the CDR3, the DNA is TGTGCCAGCAGTTTATGGGATAATAGCAATCAGCCCCAGCATTTT.

There are a few counts of this clone. The CDR3 region has the DNA TGTGCCAGCAGGGACAGGGGTTTCACTGAAGCTTTCTTT. It codes for CASRDRGFTEAFF. The chain recombines TRBV6-5 with TRBJ1-1; 9 nucleotides align to TRBD1. V gave up 6 bases and J gave up 4 bases; unmatched junction bases: 3. Germline V gene lookup returns CDR1 MNHEY and CDR2 SVGAGI. The CDR3 length is 13 residues.

J is TRBJ1-2 and V is TRBV4-3; 12 bases are shared with TRBD1. CDR1 and CDR2 (germline): LGHNA, YSLEER. The CDR3 contains 16 residues. The V segment lost 4 bases and the J segment 8 bases; nucleotides outside the gene matches: 11. CDR3 in amino acids: CASSLFPGTGGSGYTF. The CDR3 DNA sequence: TGCGCCAGCAGCCTCTTTCCCGGGACAGGGGGCAGCGGCTACACCTTC.

This clone has a single count. The rearrangement uses TRBV18 and TRBJ2-7; TRBD2 might be the D (5 bases). The length of the CDR3 is 16 residues. The germline V gene encodes CDR1 KGHSH and CDR2 LQKENI. The germline V and J ends were trimmed by 4 bases and 3 bases, with 19 bases remaining between them. The CDR3 spells CASSHRTRGLLYEQYF. In DNA, the CDR3 is TGTGCCAGCTCACATCGGACCCGAGGGCTCCTCTACGAGCAGTACTTC.

The chain combines TRBV9 with TRBJ2-1; D remains unclear. The CDR3 sequence is 16 residues long. Trimming took 4 bases from V and 0 from J, leaving 14 bases between them. Germline V gives CDR1 SGDLS, CDR2 YYNGEE. The CDR3 sequence is CASSPSTSRSYNEQFF. CDR3 nucleotide sequence: TGTGCCAGCAGCCCTTCCACGAGCCGCTCCTACAATGAGCAGTTCTTC.

Only a few counts were recorded for this clone. This chain links TRBV27 with TRBJ1-5; TRBD1 matches 8 bases. The length of the CDR3 is 15 residues. Trimming took 6 bases from V and 4 from J; bases not matched to a gene: 8. Germline loops: CDR1 MNHEY, CDR2 SMNVEV (reference sequence). CDR3 DNA: TGTGCCAGCAGAACAGGACAGGGATGGAATCAGCCCCAGCATTTT. Amino acid sequence: CASRTGQGWNQPQHF.

The chain links TRBV2 to TRBJ1-6, with TRBD1 as a possible D gene (5 bases). The germline V and J ends were trimmed by 0 bases and 10 bases, with 7 bases remaining between them. The CDR3 has 13 amino acids. Germline V gene data show CDR1 as SNHLY and CDR2 as FYNNEI. For the CDR3, the DNA is TGTGCCAGCAGTGAAGCGACAGTATCACCCCTCCACTTT. It is translated as CASSEATVSPLHF.